This TCR beta chain was recorded in a study of naive and memory T cell subsets. Study results and limitations: Over 95% of naive TCR sequences appeared only once, unlike memory subsets.

This CDR3 contains 19 residues. CDR1 and CDR2 (germline): ENHRY, SYGVKD. V was clipped by 0 bases and J by 5 bases; unmatched bases: 17. As concerns this clonotype: Its antigen remains unidentified.

Both TRBC1 and TRBC2 were covered by a beta constant-region primer of two equimolar oligonucleotides. Nested alpha and beta constant-region primers with the SP2 primer drove four PCR rounds on ligated cDNA. Using its own MiXCR run on the UMI-ligation and nested PCR reads, TCRdb lists one record per CDR3 protein. The table lists some 83,000 distinct CDR3 sequences, approximately 9.2% of them singletons. The sequence was obtained from a human donor in good health. This chain connects TRBV10-3 to TRBJ2-5; 8 bases agree with TRBD1. Sequencing used naive CD8+ T cells from blood. The CDR3 DNA reads as TGTGCCATCAGTGAGTCCCAAATTGGACAGGGAAGGATTCAGGAGACCCAGTACTTC. Translated, it gives CAISESQIGQGRIQETQYF.